This TCR beta chain was sequenced in a study of blood T cell repertoires in COVID-19. Study-level background: There were acute and convalescent COVID-19 samples, and they came from the United States, Italy and Spain. PBMCs, B-cell-depleted T cells, or T cells provided the cDNA or gDNA that made up the material.

Per the original data handling: Researchers report that nucleated cell counts were estimated from reference gene primer amplification. The repertoire was sequenced with immunoSEQ multiplex PCR; TCRdb's copy has only in-frame clones and lacks some. V and J calls and clone size follow that table, whereas D and trimming were derived from the DNA. This table has about 150,000 clones, 75% to 95% appearing once. The CDR3 is 15 residues long. Germline values: CDR1 MNHEY, CDR2 SMNVEV (reference sequence). Comment on this clone: A junction end diverges from the germline sequence, so it may reflect a read error.

The source of this sequence is a man aged 50 to 60 with acute or convalescent COVID-19. The chain combines TRBV27 with TRBJ1-2; 9 bases map to TRBD1. Sequencing was performed on peripheral blood. The CDR3 spells CAGSLTLTGGGGYTF. DNA for the CDR3: TGTGCCGGCAGTTTAACCCTCACAGGGGGCGGGGGCTACACCTTC.